This T cell receptor (beta chain) was retrieved from a study of blood T cell repertoires in COVID-19. Across the study: The United States, Italy and Spain were the sources of the acute and convalescent COVID-19 samples. T cells, B-cell-depleted T cells, or PBMCs supplied cDNA or gDNA.

In the authors' methods: How many nucleated cells were present was estimated from reference gene primer amplification. The protocol was immunoSEQ multiplex PCR, while the TCRdb copy is restricted to in-frame clones and leaves out a portion. Clone size and V and J calls were adopted from that table, with D and trimming inferred from the DNA. Here the sample spans about 250,000 clones, 80% to 90% being singletons. V dropped 4 bases and J dropped 9; count of bases not matched to a gene: 14. The CDR3 is made up of 16 amino acids. CDR1 is SGHDT, CDR2 YYEEEE, per germline. Participants were placed into cohorts based on the clinical history they reported.

The source material was PBMCs or T cells enriched from blood (not recorded which). This chain links TRBV5-6 with TRBJ2-1; 9 nucleotides match TRBD1. The clonotype was recovered from a woman aged 50 to 60 who had been exposed to COVID-19. CDR3 sequence: CASSNVGGQGKGEQFF. For the CDR3, the DNA is TGTGCCAGCAGCAACGTAGGGGGACAGGGAAAAGGTGAGCAGTTCTTC.